Reported below is one TCR beta chain. From blood CD8+ and CD4+ T cells, TCR beta sequences were generated. These data belong to a study of CD8 T cells in Susac syndrome. Trimming took 0 bases from V and 1 from J, leaving 7 bases between them. This CDR3 comprises 14 residues. CDR1 and CDR2 (germline): DFQATT, SNEGSKA (reference sequence). cDNA came from around 0.5 to 1 ug RNA primed by random hexamers. TCRdb re-derived calls from the immunoSEQ multiplex PCR reads in MiXCR, one entry per CDR3 protein. This table holds 200,000 to 250,000 distinct CDR3 sequences, about 94% found once. The chain recombines TRBV20-1 with TRBJ1-5; the D is unclear. The sample was CD4+ T cells from PBMCs. The receptor was derived from a human donor with Susac syndrome. The CDR3 bases are TGCAGTGCTAGAGACAGCCAAAGCAATCAGCCCCAGCATTTT. Its translation: CSARDSQSNQPQHF.